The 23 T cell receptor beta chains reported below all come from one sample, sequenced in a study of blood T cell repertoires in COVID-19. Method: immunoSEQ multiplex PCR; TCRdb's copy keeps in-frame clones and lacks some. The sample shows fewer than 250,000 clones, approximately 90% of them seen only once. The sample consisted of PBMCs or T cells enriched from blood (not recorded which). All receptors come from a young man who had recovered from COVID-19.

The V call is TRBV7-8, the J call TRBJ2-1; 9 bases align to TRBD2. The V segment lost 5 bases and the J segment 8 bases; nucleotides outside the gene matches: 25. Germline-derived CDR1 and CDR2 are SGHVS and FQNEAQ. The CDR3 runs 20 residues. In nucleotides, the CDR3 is TGTGCCAGCAGCCCTCAAGGGCGGGCTTTTCGGCGGGAGGGCCTCCATGAGCAGTTCTTC. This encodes CASSPQGRAFRREGLHEQFF.

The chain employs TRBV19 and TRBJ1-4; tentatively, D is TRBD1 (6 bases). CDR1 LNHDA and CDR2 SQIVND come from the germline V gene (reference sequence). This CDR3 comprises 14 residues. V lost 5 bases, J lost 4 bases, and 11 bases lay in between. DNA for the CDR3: TGTGCCAGTAGTTCTCGGACAGTTAATGAAAAACTGTTTTTT. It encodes CASSSRTVNEKLFF.

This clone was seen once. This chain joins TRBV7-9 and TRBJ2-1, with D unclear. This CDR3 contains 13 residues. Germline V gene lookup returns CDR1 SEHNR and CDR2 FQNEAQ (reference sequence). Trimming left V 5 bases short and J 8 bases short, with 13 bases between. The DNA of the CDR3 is TGTGCCAGCAGCCAGGTATCTCAGCATGAGCAGTTCTTC. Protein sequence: CASSQVSQHEQFF.

The CDR3 loop is CASTGQGAYEQYF. The CDR3 nucleotides read TGTGCCAGCACCGGACAGGGGGCTTACGAGCAGTACTTC. The chain links TRBV2 to TRBJ2-7; 11 positions match TRBD1. With V trimmed by 7 bases and J by 4 bases, 3 bases remained unmatched. CDR3 length: 13 residues. Germline V gene lookup returns CDR1 SNHLY and CDR2 FYNNEI.

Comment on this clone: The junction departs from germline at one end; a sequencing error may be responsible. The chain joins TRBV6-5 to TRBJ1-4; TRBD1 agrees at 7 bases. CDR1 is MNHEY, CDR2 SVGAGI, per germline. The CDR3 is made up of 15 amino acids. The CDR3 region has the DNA TGTGCCAGCAGTTACACCGGGACAGCTAACGAAAAACTGTTTTTT. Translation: CASSYTGTANEKLFF.

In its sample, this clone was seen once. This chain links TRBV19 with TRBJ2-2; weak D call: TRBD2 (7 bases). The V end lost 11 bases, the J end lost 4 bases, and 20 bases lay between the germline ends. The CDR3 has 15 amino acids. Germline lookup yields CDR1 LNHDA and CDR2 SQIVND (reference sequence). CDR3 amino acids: CAAGEPQGGTGELFF. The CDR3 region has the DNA TGTGCCGCGGGGGAGCCTCAAGGGGGCACCGGGGAGCTGTTTTTT.

The CDR3 bases are TGTGCCAGCAGCTTAATTACAGGGCTCTACGAGCAGTACTTC. Translation: CASSLITGLYEQYF. The chain recombines TRBV7-9 with TRBJ2-7, with D possibly TRBD1 on 6 matching bases. The V and J ends lost 2 bases and 3 bases respectively, with 11 bases between them. Germline-derived CDR1 and CDR2 are SEHNR and FQNEAQ (reference sequence). This CDR3 spans 14 amino acids.

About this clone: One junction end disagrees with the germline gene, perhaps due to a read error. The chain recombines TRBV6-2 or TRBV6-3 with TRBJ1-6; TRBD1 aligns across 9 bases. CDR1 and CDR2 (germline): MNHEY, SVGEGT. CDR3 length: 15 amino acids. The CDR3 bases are TGTGCCAGCAGCTACTTCCGGGACAGGGTCTCACCCCTCCACTTT. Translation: CASSYFRDRVSPLHF.

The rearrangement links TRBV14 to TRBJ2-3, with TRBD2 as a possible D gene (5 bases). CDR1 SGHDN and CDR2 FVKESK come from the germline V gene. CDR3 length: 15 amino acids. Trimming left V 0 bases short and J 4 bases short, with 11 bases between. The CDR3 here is CASSQDYGESDTQYF. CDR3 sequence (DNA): TGTGCCAGCAGCCAAGATTACGGGGAGTCAGATACGCAGTATTTT. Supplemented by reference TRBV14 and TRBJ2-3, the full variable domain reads EAGVTQFPSHSVIEKGQTVTLRCDPISGHDNLYWYRRVMGKEIKFLLHFVKESKQDESGMPNNRFLAERTGGTYSTLKVQPAELEDSGVYFCASSQDYGESDTQYFGPGTRLTVL.

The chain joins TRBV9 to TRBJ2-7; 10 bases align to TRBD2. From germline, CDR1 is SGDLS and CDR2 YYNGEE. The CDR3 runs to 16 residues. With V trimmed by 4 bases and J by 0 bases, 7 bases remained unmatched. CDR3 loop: CASSPSSGGSSYEQYF. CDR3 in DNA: TGTGCCAGCAGCCCCTCTAGCGGGGGCTCCTCCTACGAGCAGTACTTC.

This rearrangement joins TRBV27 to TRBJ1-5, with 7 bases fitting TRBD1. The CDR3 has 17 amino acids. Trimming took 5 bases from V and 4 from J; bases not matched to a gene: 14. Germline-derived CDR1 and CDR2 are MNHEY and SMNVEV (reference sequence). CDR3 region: CASSHINTQGSNQPQHF. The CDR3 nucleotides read TGTGCCAGCAGTCATATTAATACACAGGGGTCGAATCAGCCCCAGCATTTT.

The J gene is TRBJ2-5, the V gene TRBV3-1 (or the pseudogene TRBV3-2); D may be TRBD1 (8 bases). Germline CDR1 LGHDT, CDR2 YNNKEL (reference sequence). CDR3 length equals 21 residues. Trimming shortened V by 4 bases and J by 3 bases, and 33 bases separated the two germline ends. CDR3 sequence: CASSLPVNRGGPPRPKETQYF. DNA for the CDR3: TGTGCCAGCAGCCTACCAGTCAACAGGGGGGGGCCGCCCCGGCCCAAAGAGACCCAGTACTTC.

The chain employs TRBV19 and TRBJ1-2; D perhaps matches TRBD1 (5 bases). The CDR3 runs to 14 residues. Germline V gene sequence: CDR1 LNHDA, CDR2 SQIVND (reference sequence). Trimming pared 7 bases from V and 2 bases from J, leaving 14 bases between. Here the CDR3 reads CASTTLEGNYGYTF. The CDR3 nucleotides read TGTGCCAGTACCACTCTGGAGGGGAACTATGGCTACACCTTC.

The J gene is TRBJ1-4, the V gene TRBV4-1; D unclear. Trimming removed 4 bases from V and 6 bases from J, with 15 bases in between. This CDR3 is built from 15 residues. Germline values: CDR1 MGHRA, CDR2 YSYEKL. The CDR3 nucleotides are TGCGCCAGCAGCCCGTCGGACGGGGTGGATGAAAAACTGTTTTTT. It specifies CASSPSDGVDEKLFF.

CDR3 amino acids: CASSQGLMGEKLFF. The CDR3 DNA reads TGTGCCAGCAGCCAAGGACTGATGGGGGAAAAACTGTTTTTT. The chain combines TRBV7-2 with TRBJ1-4; D gene uncertain. From germline, CDR1 is SGHTA and CDR2 FQGNSA. Trimming cost V 5 bases and J 8 bases, with 15 bases left between them. CDR3 length: 14 residues.

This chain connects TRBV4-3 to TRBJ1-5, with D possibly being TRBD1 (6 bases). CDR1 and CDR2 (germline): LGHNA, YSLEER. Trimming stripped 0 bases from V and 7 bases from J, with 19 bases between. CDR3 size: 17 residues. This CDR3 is CASSQEDRQGPRQPQHF. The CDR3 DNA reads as TGCGCCAGCAGCCAAGAGGATCGGCAGGGGCCGAGACAGCCCCAGCATTTT.

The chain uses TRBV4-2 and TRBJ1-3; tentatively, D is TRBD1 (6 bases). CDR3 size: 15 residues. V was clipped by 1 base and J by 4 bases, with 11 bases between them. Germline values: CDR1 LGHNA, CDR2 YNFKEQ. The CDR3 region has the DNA TGTGCCAGCAGCCAAGGTCAGGGGTGGGGAAACACCATATATTTT. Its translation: CASSQGQGWGNTIYF.

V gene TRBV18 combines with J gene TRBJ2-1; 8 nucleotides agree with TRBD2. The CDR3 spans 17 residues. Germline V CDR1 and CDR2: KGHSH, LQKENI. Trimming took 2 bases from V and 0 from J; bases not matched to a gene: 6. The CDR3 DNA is TGTGCCAGCTCACCAGTCGGGGGGGGTGTCTCCTACAATGAGCAGTTCTTC. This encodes CASSPVGGGVSYNEQFF.

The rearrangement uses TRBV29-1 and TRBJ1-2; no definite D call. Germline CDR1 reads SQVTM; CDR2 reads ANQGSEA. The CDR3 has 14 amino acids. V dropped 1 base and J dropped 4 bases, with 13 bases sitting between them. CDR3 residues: CSVEGNGRGYGYTF. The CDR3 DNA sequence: TGCAGCGTTGAAGGTAACGGTCGAGGCTATGGCTACACCTTC.

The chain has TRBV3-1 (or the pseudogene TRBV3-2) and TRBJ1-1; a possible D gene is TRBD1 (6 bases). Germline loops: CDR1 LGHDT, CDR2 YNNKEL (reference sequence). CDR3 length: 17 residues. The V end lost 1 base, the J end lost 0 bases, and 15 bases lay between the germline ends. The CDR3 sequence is CASSQGFQGPMNTEAFF. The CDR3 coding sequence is TGTGCCAGCAGCCAAGGTTTCCAGGGGCCGATGAACACTGAAGCTTTCTTT.

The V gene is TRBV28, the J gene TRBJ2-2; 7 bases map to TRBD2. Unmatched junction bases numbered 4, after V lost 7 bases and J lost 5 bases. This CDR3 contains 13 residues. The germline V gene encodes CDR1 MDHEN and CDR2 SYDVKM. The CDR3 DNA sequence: TGTGCCAGCACCGTCGGGGGGACCGGGGAGCTGTTTTTT. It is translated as CASTVGGTGELFF. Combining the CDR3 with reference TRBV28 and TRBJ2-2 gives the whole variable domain DVKVTQSSRYLVKRTGEKVFLECVQDMDHENMFWYRQDPGLGLRLIYFSYDVKMKEKGDIPEGYSVSREKKERFSLILESASTNQTSMYLCASTVGGTGELFFGEGSRLTVL.

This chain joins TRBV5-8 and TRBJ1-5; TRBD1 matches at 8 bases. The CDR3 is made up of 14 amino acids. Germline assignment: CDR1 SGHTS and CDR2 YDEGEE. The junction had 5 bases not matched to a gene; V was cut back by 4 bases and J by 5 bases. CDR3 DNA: TGTGCCAGCAGCGGCGGGACAGGCGATCAGCCCCAGCATTTT. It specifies CASSGGTGDQPQHF.

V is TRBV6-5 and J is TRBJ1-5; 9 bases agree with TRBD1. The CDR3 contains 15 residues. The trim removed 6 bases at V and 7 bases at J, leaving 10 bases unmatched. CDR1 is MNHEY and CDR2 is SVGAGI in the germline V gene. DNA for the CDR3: TGTGCCAGCAGCTTGGGGGGACAGGGCGGACAGCCCCAGCATTTT. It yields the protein CASSLGGQGGQPQHF.